Listed below are T cell receptor beta chains from one sample, sequenced in a study of regulatory T cells in long-lasting Graves disease. TCRdb passed the multiplex PCR reads through MiXCR, listing each CDR3 protein once. The sample has about 290,000 distinct CDR3 sequences, roughly a fifth seen once; the top ten hold roughly 56%. The specimen was peripheral blood mononuclear cells (PBMCs), collected when the disease was refractory, from a patient treated with antithyroid drugs. These receptors all come from a female donor with Graves disease. Each CDR3 is given with its conserved first and last residue. The D gene is left open where the match is weak. The listing skips clone size in some rows; elsewhere it reads once, few, many or a size class.

>many|TRBV28|TRBJ1-3|-
TGTGCCAGCAGTTTGCAAGGGCCAACTGGAAACACCATATATTTT
CASSLQGPTGNTIYF
>many|TRBV30|TRBJ1-2|-
TGTGCCTGCACTCCCGACCGGTTCTATGGCTACACCTTC
CACTPDRFYGYTF
>-|TRBV3-1|TRBJ2-5|-
TGTGCCAGCAGCCAAGGATTGGACAGAGAGACCCAGTACTTC
CASSQGLDRETQYF
>few|TRBV7-9|TRBJ2-6|TRBD1
TGTGCCAGCAGCTCCCAGGGAGGGACAGGGGACGTCCTGACTTTC
CASSSQGGTGDVLTF
>many|TRBV6-1|TRBJ2-7|TRBD1
TGTGCCAGCAGTCCTACCCGACCGGGACAGGGGGGAGGCGAGCAGTACTTC
CASSPTRPGQGGGEQYF
>few|TRBV6-1|TRBJ2-4|-
TGTGCCAGCATGAAGGTTGGAAACATTCAGTACTTC
CASMKVGNIQYF
>few|TRBV5-1|TRBJ2-7|-
TGCGCCAGCAGCTTGCTTATAGGCGGGACATCGTCTCCGGAGCAGTACTTC
CASSLLIGGTSSPEQYF
>many|TRBV29-1|TRBJ2-7|-
TGCAGCGTTGAAGTGGACTGGAGTAAGGAGCAGTACTTC
CSVEVDWSKEQYF
>many|TRBV27|TRBJ2-5|-
TGTGCCAGCACCTTTCGGTGGGCAGGGCAGGGAGAGACCCAGTACTTC
CASTFRWAGQGETQYF
>few|TRBV6-1|TRBJ1-1|TRBD1
TGTGCCAGCAGTGGCGGTCGACAGGGTTTCTTT
CASSGGRQGFF
>few|TRBV27|TRBJ1-3|-
TGTGCCAGCAAGATATTGGGGGGAAACACCATATATTTT
CASKILGGNTIYF
>many|TRBV28|TRBJ2-7|-
TGTGCCAGCAGTTTACCTCCGAACTACGAGCAGTACTTC
CASSLPPNYEQYF
>few|TRBV7-9|TRBJ2-1|TRBD2
TGTGCCACCCTACTAGCGGGAGAGACGAATGAGCAGTTCTTC
CATLLAGETNEQFF
>-|TRBV20-1|TRBJ1-1|TRBD1
TGCAGTGCTAGAAACCGGGACAGCGAGATGATGAACACTGAAGCTTTCTTT
CSARNRDSEMMNTEAFF
>few|TRBV12-3/TRBV12-4|TRBJ2-7|-
TGTGCCAGCAGTTCACCAGTCTCCTACGAGCAGTACTTC
CASSSPVSYEQYF
>many|TRBV28|TRBJ2-7|-
TGTGCCAGCAGTTTTAACTCCGAGCAGTACTTC
CASSFNSEQYF
>-|TRBV20-1|TRBJ2-6|-
TGCAGTGCAAGCAGGGTATCTGGGGCCAACGTCCTGACTTTC
CSASRVSGANVLTF
>few|TRBV3-1|TRBJ1-4|-
TGTGCCAGCAGCCAAGTCTTTGGGGCAGCTGATGAAAAACTGTTTTTT
CASSQVFGAADEKLFF
>many|TRBV7-2|TRBJ1-4|-
TGTGCCAGCAGCTTATCCCGGACTAGGGAAAAACTGTTTTTT
CASSLSRTREKLFF
>many|TRBV11-1|TRBJ2-2|TRBD1
TGTGCCAGCAGCTCTGGACAGGGAGGCTCCACCGGGGAGCTGTTTTTT
CASSSGQGGSTGELFF
>-|TRBV7-9|TRBJ2-2|TRBD2
TGTGCCAGCAGCTTGAGCGGGGAGAACACCGGGGAGCTGTTTTTT
CASSLSGENTGELFF
>-|TRBV7-2|TRBJ2-2|-
TGTGCCAGCACTACATTGAACACCGGGGAGCTGTTTTTT
CASTTLNTGELFF
>-|TRBV10-3|TRBJ2-5|-
TGTGCCATCAGCGCACAACTAGAAGAGCAAGAGACCCAGTACTTC
CAISAQLEEQETQYF
>-|TRBV6-5|TRBJ2-1|TRBD2
TGTGCCAGCAGTTTCCAGCGGGGGATCTACAATGAGCAGTTCTTC
CASSFQRGIYNEQFF
>-|TRBV10-3|TRBJ2-7|-
TGTGCCATCAGTGTAGAGGGGGGAGAGCAGTACTTC
CAISVEGGEQYF
>many|TRBV12-5|TRBJ2-5|TRBD2
TGTGCTAGTGGTTTGGCCCCCCTAACTAGCGGGAGTCCTGAGACCCAGTACTTC
CASGLAPLTSGSPETQYF
>-|TRBV20-1|TRBJ2-7|-
TGCAGTGCCGCAGGGGAGGGGGGCTACGAGCAGTACTTC
CSAAGEGGYEQYF
>once|TRBV20-1|TRBJ1-2|-
TGCAGTGGGAGCCCCAACTATGGCTACACCTTC
CSGSPNYGYTF
>few|TRBV7-2|TRBJ1-2|-
TGTGCCAGCCACCCCCCTGGGGACTATGGCTACACCTTC
CASHPPGDYGYTF
>many|TRBV2|TRBJ2-7|-
TGTGCCAGCAGTGCGTGGGACAACGTCGCCTACGAGCAGTACTTC
CASSAWDNVAYEQYF
>few|TRBV28|TRBJ1-2|-
TGTGCCAGCAGTCTGGAAGGCCGTGTCGGGCGCTACACCTTC
CASSLEGRVGRYTF
>many|TRBV20-1|TRBJ2-7|-
TGCAGTGCTAGAGAGGGGATATACGAGCAGTACTTC
CSAREGIYEQYF
>-|TRBV19|TRBJ1-1|TRBD1
TGTGCCAGTAGTACCCAGGACAGGGAAGACACTGAAGCTTTCTTT
CASSTQDREDTEAFF
>many|TRBV28|TRBJ1-2|-
TGTGCCAGCAGTCCGGGGGGCAAGACCTATGGCTACACCTTC
CASSPGGKTYGYTF
>many|TRBV28|TRBJ1-5|-
TGTGCCAGCCGACCCGGGACATTTCAGCCCCAGCATTTT
CASRPGTFQPQHF
>many|TRBV2|TRBJ1-4|-
TGTGCCACAAAGACAGGAGATGAAAAACTGTTTTTT
CATKTGDEKLFF
>-|TRBV5-1|TRBJ2-2|TRBD1
TGCGCCAGCAGCTTGGGACCTAACGGACAGGGGGGCGCCGGGGAGCTGTTTTTT
CASSLGPNGQGGAGELFF
>many|TRBV20-1|TRBJ1-5|-
TGCAGTGCTACCACAGACAATCAGCCCCAGCATTTT
CSATTDNQPQHF
>few|TRBV6-1|TRBJ2-2|TRBD2
TGTGCCAGCAGGCACAGTCGGGGGGGCACCGGGGAGCTGTTTTTT
CASRHSRGGTGELFF
>few|TRBV7-9|TRBJ2-2|-
TGTGCCAGCAGCTTAGCGGTAGTAGCTACCCCCCACACCGGGGAGCTGTTTTTT
CASSLAVVATPHTGELFF
>many|TRBV5-1|TRBJ2-7|TRBD2
TGCGCCAGCAGCGAGGTACTAGCGGGAGTCCACTACGAGCAGTACTTC
CASSEVLAGVHYEQYF
>once|TRBV20-1|TRBJ2-2|TRBD1
TGCAGTGCTAGAGATCCGGCAGGGGGCAGCGGGGAGCTGTTTTTT
CSARDPAGGSGELFF
>many|TRBV28|TRBJ1-2|-
TGTGCCAGCAGTTTATTAGCTAACTATGGCTACACCTTC
CASSLLANYGYTF
>few|TRBV29-1|TRBJ1-2|-
TGCAGCGTTGAGCCCCACAGATACTATGGCTACACCTTC
CSVEPHRYYGYTF
>few|TRBV5-4|TRBJ2-2|-
TGTGCCAGCAGCTTGAGGCTCGGGCAGGGGTGGAACACCGGGGAGCTGTTTTTT
CASSLRLGQGWNTGELFF
>many|TRBV15|TRBJ1-4|TRBD1
TGTGCCACCAGCAGAATAGACAGGGAAGAAAAACTGTTTTTT
CATSRIDREEKLFF
>-|TRBV19|TRBJ1-5|-
TGTGCCAGTAGTATATCCCATCAGCCCCAGCATTTT
CASSISHQPQHF
>-|TRBV12-5|TRBJ1-2|-
TGTGCTAGTGGTTTCAATGGCTACACCTTC
CASGFNGYTF
>-|TRBV5-4|TRBJ2-7|-
TGTGCCAGCAGCTTCGGGGGAGTGGGACACGAGCAGTACTTC
CASSFGGVGHEQYF
>-|TRBV12-3/TRBV12-4|TRBJ1-4|TRBD1
TGTGCCAGCAGTGTACAGGGGGTTTTCTCCAGAAAACTGTTTTTT
CASSVQGVFSRKLFF
>few|TRBV6-2/TRBV6-3|TRBJ2-1|TRBD1
TGTGCCAGCAGTTACCCCGAGGACAGGGGTGAGAATGAGCAGTTCTTC
CASSYPEDRGENEQFF
>many|TRBV29-1|TRBJ2-5|-
TGCAGCGTTGTCCATGGCGAGATTCAGTACTTC
CSVVHGEIQYF
>-|TRBV7-9|TRBJ1-1|-
TGTGCCAGCAGCCCGATAGAGGGGCCCCGAACTGAAGCTTTCTTT
CASSPIEGPRTEAFF